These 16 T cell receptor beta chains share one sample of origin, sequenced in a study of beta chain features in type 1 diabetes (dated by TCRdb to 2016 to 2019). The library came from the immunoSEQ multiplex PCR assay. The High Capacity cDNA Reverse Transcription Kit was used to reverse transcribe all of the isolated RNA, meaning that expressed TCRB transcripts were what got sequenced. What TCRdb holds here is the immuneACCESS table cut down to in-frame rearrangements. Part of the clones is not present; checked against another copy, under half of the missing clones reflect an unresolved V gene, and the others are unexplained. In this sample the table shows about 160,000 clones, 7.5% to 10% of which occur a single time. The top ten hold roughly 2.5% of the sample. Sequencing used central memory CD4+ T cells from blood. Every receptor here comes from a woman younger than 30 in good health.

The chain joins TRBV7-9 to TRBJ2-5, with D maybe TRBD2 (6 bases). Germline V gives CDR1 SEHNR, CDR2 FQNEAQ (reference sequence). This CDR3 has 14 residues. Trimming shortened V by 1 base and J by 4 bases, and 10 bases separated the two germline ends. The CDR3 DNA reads TGTGCCAGCAGCTTAGGGAGGGACCGAGAGACCCAGTACTTC. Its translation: CASSLGRDRETQYF.

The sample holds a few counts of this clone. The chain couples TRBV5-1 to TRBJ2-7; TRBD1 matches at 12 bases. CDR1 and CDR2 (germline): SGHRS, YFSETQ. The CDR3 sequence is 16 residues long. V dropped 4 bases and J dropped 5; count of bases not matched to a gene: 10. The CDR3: CASSGTTGTGGDEQYF. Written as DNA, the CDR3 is TGCGCCAGCAGCGGGACAACCGGGACAGGGGGCGACGAGCAGTACTTC.

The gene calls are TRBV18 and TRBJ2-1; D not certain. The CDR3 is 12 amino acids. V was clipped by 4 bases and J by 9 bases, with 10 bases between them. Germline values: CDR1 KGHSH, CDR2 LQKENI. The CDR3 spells CASSQIAGEQFF. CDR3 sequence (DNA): TGTGCCAGCTCACAAATAGCTGGTGAGCAGTTCTTC.

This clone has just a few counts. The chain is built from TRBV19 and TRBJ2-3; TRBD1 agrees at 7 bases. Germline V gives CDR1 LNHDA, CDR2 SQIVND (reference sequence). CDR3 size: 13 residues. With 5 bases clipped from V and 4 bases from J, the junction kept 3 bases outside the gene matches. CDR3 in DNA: TGTGCCAGTAGTTACAGGGGAGCAGATACGCAGTATTTT. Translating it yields CASSYRGADTQYF.

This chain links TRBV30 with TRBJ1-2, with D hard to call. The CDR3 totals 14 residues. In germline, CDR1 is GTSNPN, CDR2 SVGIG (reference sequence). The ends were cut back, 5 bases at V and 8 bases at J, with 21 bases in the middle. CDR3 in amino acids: CAWLSTTALRGYTF. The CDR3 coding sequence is TGTGCCTGGTTATCTACAACCGCGCTGAGGGGCTACACCTTC.

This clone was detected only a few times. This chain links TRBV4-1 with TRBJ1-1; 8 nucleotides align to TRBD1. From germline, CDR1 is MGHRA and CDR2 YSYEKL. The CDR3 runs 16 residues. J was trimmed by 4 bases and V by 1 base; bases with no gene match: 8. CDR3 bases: TGCGCCAGCAGCCAAGGTGGGGGACAGGCTCTCACTGAAGCTTTCTTT. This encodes CASSQGGGQALTEAFF.

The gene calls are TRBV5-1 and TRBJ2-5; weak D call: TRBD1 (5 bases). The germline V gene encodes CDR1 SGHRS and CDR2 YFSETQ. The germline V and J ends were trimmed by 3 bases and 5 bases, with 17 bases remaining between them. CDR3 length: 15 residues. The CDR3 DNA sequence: TGCGCCAGCAGCTCCTTGCCAGGGCGTCGGGAGACCCAGTACTTC. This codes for CASSSLPGRRETQYF.

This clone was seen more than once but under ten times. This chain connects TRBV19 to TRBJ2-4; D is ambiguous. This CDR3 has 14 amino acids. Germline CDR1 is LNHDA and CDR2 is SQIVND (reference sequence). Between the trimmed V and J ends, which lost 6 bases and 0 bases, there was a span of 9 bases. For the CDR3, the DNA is TGTGCCAGTAGCACCCAACTAGCCAAAAACATTCAGTACTTC. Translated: CASSTQLAKNIQYF.

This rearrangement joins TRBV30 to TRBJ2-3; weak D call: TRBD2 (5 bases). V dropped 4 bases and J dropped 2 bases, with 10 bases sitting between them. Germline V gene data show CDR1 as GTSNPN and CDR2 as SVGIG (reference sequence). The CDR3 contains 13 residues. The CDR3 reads CAWMEEATDTQYF. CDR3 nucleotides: TGTGCCTGGATGGAGGAGGCCACAGATACGCAGTATTTT.

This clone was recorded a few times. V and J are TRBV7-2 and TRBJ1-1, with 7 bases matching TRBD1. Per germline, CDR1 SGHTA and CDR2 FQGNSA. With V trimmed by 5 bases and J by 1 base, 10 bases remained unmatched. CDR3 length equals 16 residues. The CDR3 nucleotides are TGTGCCAGCAGCAAAAGAGGGGGCGCGGGGAACACTGAAGCTTTCTTT. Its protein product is CASSKRGGAGNTEAFF.

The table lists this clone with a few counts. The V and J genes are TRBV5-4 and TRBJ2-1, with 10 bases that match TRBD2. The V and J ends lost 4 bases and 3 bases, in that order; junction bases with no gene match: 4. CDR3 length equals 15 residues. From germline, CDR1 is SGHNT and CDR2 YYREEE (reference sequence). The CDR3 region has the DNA TGTGCCAGCAGCCTTACTAGCGGGGACTACAATGAGCAGTTCTTC. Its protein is CASSLTSGDYNEQFF.

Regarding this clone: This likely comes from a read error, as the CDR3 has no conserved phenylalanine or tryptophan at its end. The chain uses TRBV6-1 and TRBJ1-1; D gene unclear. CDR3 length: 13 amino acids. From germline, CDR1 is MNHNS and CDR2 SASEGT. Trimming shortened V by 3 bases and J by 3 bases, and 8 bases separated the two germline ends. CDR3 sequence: CASSEVLDTEAFL. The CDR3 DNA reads TGTGCCAGCAGTGAGGTTCTGGACACTGAAGCTTTCCTT.

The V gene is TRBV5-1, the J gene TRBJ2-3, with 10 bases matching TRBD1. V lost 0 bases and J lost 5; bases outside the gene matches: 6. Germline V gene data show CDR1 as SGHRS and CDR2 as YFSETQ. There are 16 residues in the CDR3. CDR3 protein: CASSLAGTGARDTQYF. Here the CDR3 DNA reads TGCGCCAGCAGCTTGGCCGGGACAGGGGCTCGAGATACGCAGTATTTT.

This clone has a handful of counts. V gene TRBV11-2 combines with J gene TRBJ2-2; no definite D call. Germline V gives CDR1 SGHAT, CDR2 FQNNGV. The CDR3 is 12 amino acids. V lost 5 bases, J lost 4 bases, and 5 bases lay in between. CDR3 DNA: TGTGCCAGCAGCCCCTTCACCGGGGAGCTGTTTTTT. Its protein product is CASSPFTGELFF.

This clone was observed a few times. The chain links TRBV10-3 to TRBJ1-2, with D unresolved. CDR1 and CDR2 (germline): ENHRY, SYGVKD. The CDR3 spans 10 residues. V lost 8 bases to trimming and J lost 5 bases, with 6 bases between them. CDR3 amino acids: CAIGQYGYTF. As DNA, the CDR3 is TGTGCCATCGGGCAGTATGGCTACACCTTC.

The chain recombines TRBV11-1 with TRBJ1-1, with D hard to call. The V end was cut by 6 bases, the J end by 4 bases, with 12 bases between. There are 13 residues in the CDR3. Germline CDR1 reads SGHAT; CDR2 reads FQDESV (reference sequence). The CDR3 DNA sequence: TGTGCCAGCAGGGAGGCAGGAGCCACTGAAGCTTTCTTT. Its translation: CASREAGATEAFF.